The 23 T cell receptor beta chains given below trace back to one sample, sequenced in a study of blood T cell repertoires in COVID-19. Assay used: immunoSEQ multiplex PCR; TCRdb lists only in-frame clones, some missing. The top ten hold 15% to 19% of the sample, which has fewer than 300,000 clones, about 80% seen once. Material: peripheral blood. The receptors shown here come from a person aged 65-85 years with COVID-19, enrolled during active disease.

This chain links TRBV18 with TRBJ1-5, with a possible D match to TRBD1 (6 bases). The CDR3 spans 14 residues. Trimming took off 5 bases at V and 4 bases at J, with 12 bases between the two ends. Germline V gives CDR1 KGHSH, CDR2 LQKENI. The CDR3 sequence: CASSTLGGNQPQHF. In DNA form, the CDR3 reads TGTGCCAGCTCAACTTTAGGGGGAAATCAGCCCCAGCATTTT.

Comment on this clone: The junction shows a germline mismatch at one end, possibly a read error. The same CDR3 is also encoded by other DNA sequences in this sample. The V gene is TRBV4-3, the J gene TRBJ1-2; possibly TRBD1 for D (5 bases). CDR1 LGHNA and CDR2 YSLEER come from the germline V gene. The CDR3 is made up of 15 amino acids. CDR3 protein: CASSQGFRVRRGYTF. The CDR3 bases are TGCGCCAGCAGTCAAGGGTTCAGGGTAAGGCGCGGCTACACCTTC.

The chain uses TRBV28 and TRBJ1-4, with TRBD1 matching over 7 bases. CDR3 length: 14 amino acids. The V gene end was trimmed by 7 bases and the J gene end by 2 bases; junction bases not matched to a gene: 4. Germline loops: CDR1 MDHEN, CDR2 SYDVKM. The CDR3 is CASTLTGTNEKLFF. Here the CDR3 DNA reads TGTGCCAGCACCTTGACAGGGACTAATGAAAAACTGTTTTTT.

This chain uses TRBV19 with TRBJ2-7; D is unclear. Germline V lookup: CDR1 LNHDA, CDR2 SQIVND (reference sequence). CDR3 size: 14 residues. Trimming took off 7 bases at V and 0 bases at J, with 13 bases between the two ends. The CDR3, as DNA: TGTGCCAGTACGGCGACTTCCCTCTCCTACGAGCAGTACTTC. Translation: CASTATSLSYEQYF.

The sample holds a few counts of this clone. Other DNA sequences in the same sample also yield this CDR3. The rearrangement links TRBV18 to TRBJ2-7, with a possible D match to TRBD2 (6 bases). Between the trimmed V and J ends, which lost 1 base and 2 bases, there was a span of 9 bases. The CDR3 covers 14 residues. Germline-derived CDR1 and CDR2 are KGHSH and LQKENI. This CDR3 is CASSPQGGTYEQYF. The CDR3, as DNA: TGTGCCAGCTCACCACAGGGAGGAACCTACGAGCAGTACTTC.

This clone has just a few counts. This CDR3 reads CASRPSGVPDTQYF. CDR3 sequence (DNA): TGTGCCAGCAGGCCTAGCGGGGTGCCAGATACGCAGTATTTT. This sequence joins TRBV28 and TRBJ2-3; 9 positions agree with TRBD2. Germline lookup yields CDR1 MDHEN and CDR2 SYDVKM. Germline trimming cut 6 bases from V and 4 bases from J; bases unmatched to any gene: 5. The CDR3 loop spans 14 amino acids.

V and J are TRBV5-1 and TRBJ2-7, with 12 nucleotides matching TRBD2. Germline CDR1 and CDR2: SGHRS and YFSETQ. With V trimmed by 3 bases and J by 5 bases, 12 bases remained unmatched. There are 17 residues in the CDR3. DNA of the CDR3: TGCGCCAGCAGCTGGGGGGGACTAGCGGGCAGGCGCGACGAGCAGTACTTC. Translated: CASSWGGLAGRRDEQYF.

This clone was seen more than once but under ten times. This chain uses TRBV29-1 with TRBJ1-2; 7 nucleotides align to TRBD1. The CDR3 sequence is 12 residues long. CDR1 is SQVTM, CDR2 ANQGSEA, per germline. The V gene end was trimmed by 5 bases and the J gene end by 4 bases; junction bases not matched to a gene: 4. In nucleotides, the CDR3 is TGCAGCGTTATACAGGGGAGCTATGGCTACACCTTC. Translated, it gives CSVIQGSYGYTF.

The chain joins TRBV28 to TRBJ1-1; D might be TRBD1 (6 bases). This CDR3 spans 11 amino acids. V was clipped by 7 bases and J by 10 bases, with 13 bases between them. Germline V gene lookup returns CDR1 MDHEN and CDR2 SYDVKM. CDR3 sequence: CASTTSGVAFF. CDR3 DNA sequence: TGTGCCAGCACGACATCAGGGGTAGCTTTCTTT.

The CDR3 protein is CASSPGGQGGYEQYF. In DNA, the CDR3 is TGTGCCAGCAGCCCCGGGGGACAGGGGGGTTACGAGCAGTACTTC. The V gene is TRBV9, the J gene TRBJ2-7; 11 bases are a match to TRBD1. From germline, CDR1 is SGDLS and CDR2 YYNGEE. After removal of 4 bases from V and 4 bases from J, the junction contained 7 bases not matched to a gene. The CDR3 covers 15 residues.

The chain joins TRBV24-1 to TRBJ2-5; weak D call: TRBD1 (5 bases). The CDR3 sequence is 12 residues long. Trimming took 9 bases from V and 5 from J, leaving 12 bases between them. Germline V gene sequence: CDR1 KGHDR, CDR2 SFDVKD. The CDR3 sequence: CATQDSVETQYF. In DNA form, the CDR3 reads TGTGCCACCCAAGACAGTGTCGAGACCCAGTACTTC.

In this sample, this clone turned up a few times. V gene TRBV5-4 combines with J gene TRBJ1-5; no reliable D call. V was cut by 0 bases and J by 1 base, with 5 bases left in between. Germline V gene lookup returns CDR1 SGHNT and CDR2 YYREEE (reference sequence). There are 14 residues in the CDR3. The CDR3 nucleotides are TGTGCCAGCAGCTTGGGCGGGAGCAATCAGCCCCAGCATTTT. Translated, it gives CASSLGGSNQPQHF.

V gene TRBV27 combines with J gene TRBJ2-1; D unresolved. In germline, CDR1 is MNHEY, CDR2 SMNVEV (reference sequence). With 8 bases removed from V and 5 bases from J, the gap between germline ends came to 10 bases. The CDR3 totals 12 residues. The CDR3 DNA is TGTGCCAGCCACGCGGTCAACAATGAGCAGTTCTTC. It codes for CASHAVNNEQFF.

CDR3 loop: CASSLDLAAGTDTQYF. The CDR3 coding sequence is TGCGCCAGCAGCTTGGATCTAGCGGCGGGCACAGATACGCAGTATTTT. This chain joins TRBV5-1 and TRBJ2-3; 7 bases agree with TRBD2. V lost 0 bases to trimming and J lost 1 base; unmatched junction nucleotides: 5. From germline, CDR1 is SGHRS and CDR2 YFSETQ. The CDR3 consists of 16 residues.

V gene TRBV2 combines with J gene TRBJ2-2; 10 nucleotides align to TRBD1. Germline CDR1 and CDR2: SNHLY and FYNNEI. Unmatched junction bases numbered 8, after V lost 3 bases and J lost 7 bases. This CDR3 spans 16 amino acids. CDR3 protein: CASSDRQGAQGGELFF. CDR3 DNA sequence: TGTGCCAGCAGTGACAGACAGGGGGCGCAAGGCGGGGAGCTGTTTTTT.

This clone has only a few counts. Other nucleotide sequences from this sample produce the same CDR3. This chain links TRBV3-1 (or the pseudogene TRBV3-2) with TRBJ2-2; no firm D call. Trimming pared 1 base from V and 1 base from J, leaving 4 bases between. The length of the CDR3 is 14 residues. CDR1 and CDR2 (germline): LGHDT, YNNKEL (reference sequence). This chain's CDR3 is CASSQVRNTGELFF. The CDR3 nucleotides are TGTGCCAGCAGCCAAGTCAGGAACACCGGGGAGCTGTTTTTT.

The chain has TRBV5-1 and TRBJ2-5; weak D call: TRBD1 (6 bases). Per the germline V gene, CDR1 is SGHRS and CDR2 is YFSETQ. The CDR3 totals 14 residues. The V and J ends lost 2 bases and 0 bases respectively, with 8 bases between them. CDR3 amino acids: CASSFGQYQETQYF. CDR3 nucleotide sequence: TGCGCCAGCAGCTTCGGACAGTACCAAGAGACCCAGTACTTC.

The rearrangement joins TRBV28 to TRBJ1-4, with 7 bases identical to TRBD1. Germline trimming cut 2 bases from V and 8 bases from J; bases unmatched to any gene: 8. CDR1 is MDHEN and CDR2 is SYDVKM in the germline V gene. This CDR3 has 15 amino acids. CDR3: CASSLEGASREKLFF. The DNA for the CDR3 is TGTGCCAGCAGTTTAGAGGGGGCCTCTCGGGAAAAACTGTTTTTT.

The chain links TRBV4-3 to TRBJ2-7; TRBD1 agrees at 7 bases. The CDR3 totals 15 residues. With 0 bases clipped from V and 6 bases from J, the junction kept 8 bases outside the gene matches. Germline CDR1 and CDR2: LGHNA and YSLEER. The CDR3 sequence is CASSQEVGEGAEQYF. In DNA, the CDR3 is TGCGCCAGCAGCCAAGAGGTGGGAGAGGGGGCCGAGCAGTACTTC.

V is TRBV11-3 and J is TRBJ2-1; 9 bases are shared with TRBD2. The CDR3 has 17 residues. V gave up 4 bases and J gave up 6 bases; unmatched junction bases: 13. In germline, CDR1 is SGHNT, CDR2 YENEEA. The CDR3 DNA reads TGTGCCAGCAGCTCTCGACCGGTAGCGGGGGCGACCAATGAGCAGTTCTTC. It encodes CASSSRPVAGATNEQFF.

In this sample, this clone turned up a few times. The rearrangement links TRBV15 to TRBJ2-7; 8 bases match TRBD2. CDR3 size: 14 residues. Germline CDR1 reads LNHNV; CDR2 reads YYDKDF (reference sequence). Trimming took 1 base from V and 6 from J; bases not matched to a gene: 5. CDR3 loop: CATSRVQTSGEQYF. CDR3 in DNA: TGTGCCACCAGCAGAGTACAAACTAGCGGCGAGCAGTACTTC.

This clone has a single count. The chain couples TRBV4-1 to TRBJ2-5; 13 bases match TRBD2. From germline, CDR1 is MGHRA and CDR2 YSYEKL. The V segment lost 5 bases and the J segment 7 bases; nucleotides outside the gene matches: 7. The CDR3 consists of 15 residues. The CDR3, as DNA: TGCGCCAGCAGCATCGGACTAGCGGGAGCAGGGACCCAGTACTTC. Its translation is CASSIGLAGAGTQYF.

Points on this clone: Compared with germline, one end of the junction differs, possibly owing to a read error. In nucleotides, the CDR3 is TGTGCCAGCAGAGGAACAGGGCCCGCTGTGTACTTT. Protein: CASRGTGPAVYF. The chain joins TRBV12-3 or TRBV12-4 to TRBJ1-1; a possible D gene is TRBD1 (6 bases). The CDR3 is 12 amino acids.